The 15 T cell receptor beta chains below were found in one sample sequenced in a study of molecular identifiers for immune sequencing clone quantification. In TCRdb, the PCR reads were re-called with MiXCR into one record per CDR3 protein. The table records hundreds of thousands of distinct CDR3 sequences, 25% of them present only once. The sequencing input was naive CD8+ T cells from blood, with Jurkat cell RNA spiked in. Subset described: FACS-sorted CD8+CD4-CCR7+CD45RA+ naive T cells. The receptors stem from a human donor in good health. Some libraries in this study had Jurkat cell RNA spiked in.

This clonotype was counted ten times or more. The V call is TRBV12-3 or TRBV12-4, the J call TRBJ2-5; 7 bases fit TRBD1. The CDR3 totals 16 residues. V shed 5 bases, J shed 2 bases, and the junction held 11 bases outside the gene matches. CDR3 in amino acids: CASSLHRDSEQETQYF. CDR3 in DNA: TGTGCCAGCAGTCTGCACCGGGACAGCGAGCAAGAGACCCAGTACTTC.

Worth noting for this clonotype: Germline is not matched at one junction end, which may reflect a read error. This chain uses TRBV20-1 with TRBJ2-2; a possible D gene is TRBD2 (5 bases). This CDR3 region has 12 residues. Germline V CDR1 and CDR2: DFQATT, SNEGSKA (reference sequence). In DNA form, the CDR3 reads TGCAGTGCCCCAAAATGGACCGGGGAGCTGATTTTT. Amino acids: CSAPKWTGELIF.

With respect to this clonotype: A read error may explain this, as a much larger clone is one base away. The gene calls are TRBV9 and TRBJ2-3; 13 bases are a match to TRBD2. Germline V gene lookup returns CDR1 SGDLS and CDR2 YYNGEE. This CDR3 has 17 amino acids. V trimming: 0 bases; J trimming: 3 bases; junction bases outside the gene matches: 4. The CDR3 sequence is CASSVDRTSGGTDTQYF. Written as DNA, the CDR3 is TGTGCCAGCAGCGTAGATCGGACTAGCGGGGGAACAGATACGCAGTATTTT.

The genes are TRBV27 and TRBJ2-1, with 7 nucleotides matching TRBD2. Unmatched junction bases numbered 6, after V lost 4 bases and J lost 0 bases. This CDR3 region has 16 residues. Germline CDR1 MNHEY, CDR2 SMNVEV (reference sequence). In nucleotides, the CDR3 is TGTGCCAGCAGTTCCCGGCGGGGGAGCTCCTACAATGAGCAGTTCTTC. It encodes CASSSRRGSSYNEQFF.

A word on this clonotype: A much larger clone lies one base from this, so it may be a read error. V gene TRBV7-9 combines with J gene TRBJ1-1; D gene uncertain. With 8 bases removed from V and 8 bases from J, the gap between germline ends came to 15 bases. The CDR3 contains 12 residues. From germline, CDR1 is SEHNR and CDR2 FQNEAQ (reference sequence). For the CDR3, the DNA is TGTGCCAGCGGCATAGGGCTGACCGAAGCTTTCTTT. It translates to CASGIGLTEAFF.

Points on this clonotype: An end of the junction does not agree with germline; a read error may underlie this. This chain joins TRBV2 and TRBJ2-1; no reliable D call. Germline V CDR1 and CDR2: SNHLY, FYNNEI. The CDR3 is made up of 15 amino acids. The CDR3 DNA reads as TGTGCCAGCAGTGAAGCGGGCTTCTCCTACAATGAGCAGATCTTC. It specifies CASSEAGFSYNEQIF.

The CDR3 bases are TGTGCCAGCAGTCCAAAGGACGGACCCTACAATGAGCAGTTCTTC. Amino acid sequence: CASSPKDGPYNEQFF. This chain joins TRBV7-9 and TRBJ2-1; D is ambiguous. The germline V gene has CDR1 SEHNR and CDR2 FQNEAQ (reference sequence). The V end lost 6 bases, the J end lost 2 bases, and 14 bases lay between the germline ends. This CDR3 has 15 residues.

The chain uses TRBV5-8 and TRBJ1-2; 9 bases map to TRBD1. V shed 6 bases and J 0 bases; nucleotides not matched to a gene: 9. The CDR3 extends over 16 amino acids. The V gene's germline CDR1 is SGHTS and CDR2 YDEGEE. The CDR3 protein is CASIPSGTGSNYGYTF. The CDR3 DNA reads TGTGCCAGCATTCCCTCTGGGACAGGGTCTAACTATGGCTACACCTTC.

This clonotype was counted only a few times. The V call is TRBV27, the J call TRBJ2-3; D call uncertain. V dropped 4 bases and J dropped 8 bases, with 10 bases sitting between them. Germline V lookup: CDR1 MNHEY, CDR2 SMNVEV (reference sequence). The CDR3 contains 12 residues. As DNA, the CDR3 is TGTGCCAGCAGTTACCTCGCTGGTACGCAGTATTTT. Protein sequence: CASSYLAGTQYF.

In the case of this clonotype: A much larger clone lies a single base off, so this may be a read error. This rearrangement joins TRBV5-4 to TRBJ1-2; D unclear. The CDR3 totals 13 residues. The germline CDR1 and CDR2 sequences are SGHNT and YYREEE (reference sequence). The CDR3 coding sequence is TGTGCCAGCAGCTTGCTTGCTCCCGATGGCTACCCCTTC. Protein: CASSLLAPDGYPF.

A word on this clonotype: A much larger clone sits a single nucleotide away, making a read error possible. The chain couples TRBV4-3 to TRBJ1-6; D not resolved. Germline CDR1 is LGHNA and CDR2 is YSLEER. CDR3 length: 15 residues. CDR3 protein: CASSHGAKYNAPLHF. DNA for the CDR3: TGCGCCAGCAGCCACGGAGCCAAATATAATGCACCCCTCCACTTT.

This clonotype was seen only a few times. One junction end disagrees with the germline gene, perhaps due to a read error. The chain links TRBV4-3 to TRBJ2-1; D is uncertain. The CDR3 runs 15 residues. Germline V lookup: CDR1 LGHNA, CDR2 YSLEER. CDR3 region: CASSQEIFSYNGQFF. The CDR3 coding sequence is TGCGCCAGCAGCCAAGAGATATTCTCCTACAATGGGCAGTTCTTC.

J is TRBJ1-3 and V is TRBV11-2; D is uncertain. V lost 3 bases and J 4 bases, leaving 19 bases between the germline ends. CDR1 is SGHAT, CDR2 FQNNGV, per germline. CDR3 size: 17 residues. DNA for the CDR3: TGTGCCAGCAGCTTCGGTCGGCGGGGTGGGGAAGGAAACACCATATATTTT. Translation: CASSFGRRGGEGNTIYF.

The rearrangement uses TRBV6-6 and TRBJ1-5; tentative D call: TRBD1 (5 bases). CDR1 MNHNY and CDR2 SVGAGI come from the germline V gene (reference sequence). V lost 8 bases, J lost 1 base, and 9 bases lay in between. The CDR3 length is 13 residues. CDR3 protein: CASGGSSNQPQHF. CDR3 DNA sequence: TGTGCCAGCGGGGGGTCCAGCAATCAGCCCCAGCATTTT.

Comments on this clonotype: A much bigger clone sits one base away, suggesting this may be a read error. In nucleotides, the CDR3 is TGTGCCAGCAGCTTCGTTGAGGGGTTTGGAAAACTGTTTTTT. Residues: CASSFVEGFGKLFF. The rearrangement links TRBV7-9 to TRBJ1-4; the D gene is possibly TRBD1 (5 bases). This CDR3 comprises 14 residues. V lost 3 bases, J lost 10 bases, and 15 bases lay in between. Germline values: CDR1 SEHNR, CDR2 FQNEAQ (reference sequence).